Shown below are 26 T cell receptor beta chains from a single sample sequenced in a study of T cell responses to AZD1222 COVID-19 vaccine. Generated by immunoSEQ multiplex PCR, the TCRdb table keeps only in-frame clones and is missing some. In the table there are some 110,000 clones, almost 90% of which are singletons. The sequences come from peripheral blood, collected on day 0 of AZD1222 vaccination. These receptors originate from an adult in good health.

In DNA form, the CDR3 reads TGTGCCAGCAGTTTCGGGGGGAGCACCGGGGAGCTGTTTTTT. Translating it yields CASSFGGSTGELFF. The chain recombines TRBV28 with TRBJ2-2, with 7 nucleotides matching TRBD2. The V and J ends lost 3 bases and 4 bases, in that order; junction bases with no gene match: 2. CDR3 length equals 14 residues. Germline loops: CDR1 MDHEN, CDR2 SYDVKM.

The rearrangement joins TRBV27 to TRBJ2-1; 9 nucleotides agree with TRBD1. Germline lookup yields CDR1 MNHEY and CDR2 SMNVEV (reference sequence). This CDR3 comprises 16 residues. J gave up 5 bases and V 2 bases, and 7 bases lay outside the gene matches. In nucleotides, the CDR3 is TGTGCCAGCAGTTTAACGGGGTGGGACAGGGACAATGAGCAGTTCTTC. Translated, it gives CASSLTGWDRDNEQFF.

V and J are TRBV11-1 and TRBJ1-4; 7 bases agree with TRBD1. From germline, CDR1 is SGHAT and CDR2 FQDESV (reference sequence). The CDR3 covers 16 residues. V trimming: 4 bases; J trimming: 0 bases; junction bases outside the gene matches: 5. The DNA of the CDR3 is TGTGCCAGCAGCTATGGGACAGTTGCAACTAATGAAAAACTGTTTTTT. Its translation: CASSYGTVATNEKLFF.

The chain employs TRBV4-3 and TRBJ2-1, with 14 positions matching TRBD2. This CDR3 region has 16 residues. V was clipped by 5 bases and J by 6 bases; unmatched bases: 6. From germline, CDR1 is LGHNA and CDR2 YSLEER. CDR3 protein: CASSNTGTSGSNEQFF. CDR3 nucleotide sequence: TGCGCCAGCAGCAATACCGGGACTAGCGGGAGCAATGAGCAGTTCTTC.

This chain uses TRBV19 with TRBJ1-4; D perhaps matches TRBD1 (5 bases). Germline V gives CDR1 LNHDA, CDR2 SQIVND (reference sequence). Trimming pared 4 bases from V and 3 bases from J, leaving 6 bases between. The CDR3 totals 13 residues. The CDR3 protein is CASSRDANEKLFF. CDR3 coding DNA: TGTGCCAGTAGTAGGGACGCTAATGAAAAACTGTTTTTT.

This chain joins TRBV5-6 and TRBJ1-1; D gene uncertain. V dropped 2 bases and J dropped 5 bases, with 10 bases sitting between them. The CDR3 has 13 residues. Looked up from germline, CDR1 is SGHDT and CDR2 is YYEEEE. The DNA for the CDR3 is TGTGCCAGCAGCTTCGGGAAGCGGACTGAAGCTTTCTTT. Translating it yields CASSFGKRTEAFF.

The rearrangement uses TRBV6-5 and TRBJ1-5, with 9 bases fitting TRBD1. V lost 7 bases to trimming and J lost 7 bases; unmatched junction nucleotides: 8. CDR1 is MNHEY, CDR2 SVGAGI, per germline. This CDR3 region has 14 residues. CDR3 coding DNA: TGTGCCAGCACCTCACAGGGGGCCGGACAGCCCCAGCATTTT. Its protein product is CASTSQGAGQPQHF.

The genes are TRBV6-1 and TRBJ2-1; 8 positions match TRBD2. The CDR3 runs to 15 residues. Germline assignment: CDR1 MNHNS and CDR2 SASEGT. V was clipped by 3 bases and J by 6 bases; unmatched bases: 7. The CDR3 region is CASSDAPGGGNEQFF. The CDR3 nucleotides are TGTGCCAGCAGTGATGCCCCGGGGGGGGGCAATGAGCAGTTCTTC.

The chain carries TRBV7-9 and TRBJ1-5, with TRBD1 as a possible D gene (6 bases). Per germline, CDR1 SEHNR and CDR2 FQNEAQ (reference sequence). There are 13 residues in the CDR3. V was clipped by 1 base and J by 8 bases, with 9 bases between them. The CDR3 nucleotides read TGTGCCAGCAGCTTAGACAGGGTGAAGCCCCAGCATTTT. It is translated as CASSLDRVKPQHF.

V and J are TRBV20-1 and TRBJ1-3; D gene uncertain. This CDR3 spans 11 amino acids. Germline CDR1 and CDR2: DFQATT and SNEGSKA (reference sequence). Written as DNA, the CDR3 is TGCAGCCAGAGACGGGGAAACACCATATATTTT. Its protein is CSQRRGNTIYF.

The rearrangement uses TRBV7-9 and TRBJ2-7; TRBD2 is a possible D gene (6 bases). This CDR3 is 11 amino acids long. Germline lookup yields CDR1 SEHNR and CDR2 FQNEAQ (reference sequence). V lost 4 bases to trimming and J lost 6 bases, with 7 bases between them. As DNA, the CDR3 is TGTGCCAGCAGCTGGGAGGTCGAGCAGTACTTC. Translation: CASSWEVEQYF.

V and J are TRBV7-2 and TRBJ1-5; possibly TRBD1 for D (6 bases). This CDR3 contains 15 residues. The germline gives CDR1 SGHTA, CDR2 FQGNSA. Between the trimmed V and J ends, which lost 1 base and 7 bases, there was a span of 14 bases. CDR3 sequence: CASSLDPGADQPQHF. In DNA, the CDR3 is TGTGCCAGCAGCTTAGATCCGGGGGCAGACCAGCCCCAGCATTTT.

The chain links TRBV5-1 to TRBJ1-1, with TRBD1 as a possible D gene (6 bases). The CDR3 covers 15 residues. The V gene's germline CDR1 is SGHRS and CDR2 YFSETQ. V shed 0 bases and J shed 1 base, with 10 bases lying between them. The CDR3 coding sequence is TGCGCCAGCAGCTTGGTTGGCAGGGGGAACACTGAAGCTTTCTTT. Protein: CASSLVGRGNTEAFF.

The chain couples TRBV18 to TRBJ1-4, with D perhaps TRBD1 (6 bases). Germline CDR1 reads KGHSH; CDR2 reads LQKENI. The CDR3 loop spans 13 amino acids. Trimming cost V 5 bases and J 8 bases, with 12 bases left between them. The chain's CDR3 is CASSSTGTEKLFF. The CDR3 coding sequence is TGTGCCAGCTCATCCACCGGGACAGAAAAACTGTTTTTT.

In the case of this clone: The junction departs from germline at one end; a sequencing error may be responsible. The rearrangement links TRBV7-9 to TRBJ2-5; D is possibly TRBD2 (6 bases). Germline V gene sequence: CDR1 SEHNR, CDR2 FQNEAQ (reference sequence). The CDR3 covers 12 residues. CDR3 in DNA: TGTGCCAGCAGCTGGGAGGCCGGGGAAATTCACTTC. It yields the protein CASSWEAGEIHF.

The chain combines TRBV5-8 with TRBJ2-3; D gene uncertain. CDR3 size: 13 residues. The germline gives CDR1 SGHTS, CDR2 YDEGEE. Trimming shortened V by 2 bases and J by 4 bases, and 8 bases separated the two germline ends. CDR3 in amino acids: CASSFSGADTQYF. As DNA, the CDR3 is TGTGCCAGCAGCTTCTCTGGGGCAGATACGCAGTATTTT.

In its sample, this clone was seen a few times. The V call is TRBV5-1, the J call TRBJ2-1; 8 bases fit TRBD2. This CDR3 region has 16 residues. Germline trimming cut 0 bases from V and 7 bases from J; bases unmatched to any gene: 9. CDR1 is SGHRS and CDR2 is YFSETQ in the germline V gene. CDR3 amino acids: CASSLDRPPSGNEQFF. The DNA for the CDR3 is TGCGCCAGCAGCTTGGATCGCCCTCCTAGCGGGAATGAGCAGTTCTTC.

The chain links TRBV7-2 to TRBJ1-3; D remains unclear. There are 17 residues in the CDR3. Germline V gene sequence: CDR1 SGHTA, CDR2 FQGNSA. V shed 0 bases and J shed 0 bases, with 12 bases lying between them. In nucleotides, the CDR3 is TGTGCCAGCAGCTTAGCGAGGGCCAGCATCTCTGGAAACACCATATATTTT. Translated: CASSLARASISGNTIYF.

The rearrangement joins TRBV7-3 to TRBJ1-1; 8 positions match TRBD1. Germline V gives CDR1 SGHTA, CDR2 FQGTGA. The junction had 3 bases not matched to a gene; V was cut back by 2 bases and J by 4 bases. This CDR3 comprises 14 residues. The CDR3 spells CASSLGQGATEAFF. The DNA of the CDR3 is TGTGCCAGCAGCTTAGGTCAGGGGGCCACTGAAGCTTTCTTT.

This chain uses TRBV5-5 with TRBJ2-7; D might be TRBD2 (6 bases). CDR1 is SGHKS and CDR2 is YYEKEE in the germline V gene (reference sequence). Deletions cut 1 base from V and 5 bases from J, with 13 bases between. This CDR3 is 14 amino acids long. The CDR3 is CASSLWGQRDEQYF. CDR3 DNA: TGTGCCAGCAGCTTGTGGGGTCAGCGGGACGAGCAGTACTTC.

This chain connects TRBV6-5 to TRBJ1-1, with D unclear. Germline-derived CDR1 and CDR2 are MNHEY and SVGAGI. Trimming left V 0 bases short and J 0 bases short, with 8 bases between. The CDR3 is 15 residues long. Here the CDR3 DNA reads TGTGCCAGCAGTTACTCTTGGAACATGAACACTGAAGCTTTCTTT. It encodes CASSYSWNMNTEAFF.

The rearrangement uses TRBV27 and TRBJ1-6, with 7 bases matching TRBD1. Germline CDR1 and CDR2: MNHEY and SMNVEV (reference sequence). V was clipped by 5 bases and J by 11 bases; unmatched bases: 6. This CDR3 contains 13 residues. CDR3 protein: CASSAQGRTPLHF. The CDR3 nucleotides are TGTGCCAGCAGTGCACAGGGGCGAACACCCCTCCACTTT.

V is TRBV27 and J is TRBJ2-7, with a possible D match to TRBD1 (6 bases). The V gene lost 4 bases and the J gene lost 5 bases, with 15 bases spanning the gap. This CDR3 has 14 residues. The germline CDR1 and CDR2 sequences are MNHEY and SMNVEV (reference sequence). The CDR3 nucleotides read TGTGCCAGCAGTTGGGGGACAACCGCCCACGAGCAGTACTTC. This sequence encodes CASSWGTTAHEQYF.

This chain joins TRBV18 and TRBJ2-7; tentatively, D is TRBD1 (6 bases). The germline V gene encodes CDR1 KGHSH and CDR2 LQKENI. V was clipped by 3 bases and J by 6 bases, with 12 bases between them. The CDR3 spans 13 residues. CDR3 protein: CASSPSGTSEQYF. The CDR3 bases are TGTGCCAGCTCACCTTCCGGGACATCCGAGCAGTACTTC.

J is TRBJ1-6 and V is TRBV7-2; possibly TRBD1 for D (6 bases). The CDR3 sequence is 14 residues long. Germline V lookup: CDR1 SGHTA, CDR2 FQGNSA. The V and J ends lost 5 bases and 7 bases respectively, with 12 bases between them. The CDR3: CASSPQGQNSPLHF. CDR3 coding DNA: TGTGCCAGCAGCCCACAGGGACAAAATTCACCCCTCCACTTT.

The rearrangement joins TRBV5-1 to TRBJ1-2; TRBD1 might be the D (6 bases). In germline, CDR1 is SGHRS, CDR2 YFSETQ. The CDR3 runs to 15 residues. Trimming cost V 3 bases and J 2 bases, with 14 bases left between them. CDR3 sequence: CASSSTGQPNYGYTF. DNA for the CDR3: TGCGCCAGCAGCTCGACGGGACAACCGAACTATGGCTACACCTTC. The variable domain in full, completed from reference TRBV5-1 and TRBJ1-2, reads KAGVTQTPRYLIKTRGQQVTLSCSPISGHRSVSWYQQTPGQGLQFLFEYFSETQRNKGNFPGRFSGRQFSNSRSEMNVSTLELGDSALYLCASSSTGQPNYGYTFGSGTRLTVV.